Each of the 32 T cell receptor beta chains below was sequenced from the same sample in a study of Graves' ophthalmopathy and Graves' hyperthyroidism. RNA transcripts provided the template for amplifying TCR beta CDR3 regions. First-round RT-PCR with HTBI primers preceded a second-round multiplex PCR. TCRdb reanalysed the multiplex PCR reads using MiXCR and keeps one entry per CDR3 protein. The sample includes 200,000 to 300,000 distinct CDR3 sequences, 45% seen only once; the top ten take roughly 50%. Specimen: peripheral blood. These receptors originate from an adult man with Graves' ophthalmopathy.

The V and J genes are TRBV7-6 and TRBJ1-2; D not certain. The V end lost 1 base, the J end lost 6 bases, and 9 bases lay between the germline ends. Germline V gene lookup returns CDR1 SGHVS and CDR2 FNYEAQ. The CDR3 runs 13 residues. The CDR3 loop reads CASSLGPHDGYTF. The CDR3 region has the DNA TGTGCCAGCAGCTTAGGACCGCACGATGGCTACACCTTC.

This chain connects TRBV20-1 to TRBJ2-7; 9 bases line up with TRBD2. CDR1 and CDR2 (germline): DFQATT, SNEGSKA (reference sequence). V shed 3 bases and J 4 bases; nucleotides not matched to a gene: 7. This CDR3 contains 14 residues. The CDR3 region is CSARAAGGVYEQYF. The CDR3 DNA follows: TGCAGTGCTAGGGCCGCGGGGGGGGTTTACGAGCAGTACTTC.

The V gene is TRBV4-1, the J gene TRBJ1-4, with TRBD1 matching 9 bases. The germline CDR1 and CDR2 sequences are MGHRA and YSYEKL. V lost 0 bases, J lost 2 bases, and 4 bases stayed unmatched. The length of the CDR3 is 17 residues. The CDR3 sequence is CASSQEQGALTNEKLFF. As DNA, the CDR3 is TGCGCCAGCAGCCAAGAACAGGGGGCGCTTACTAATGAAAAACTGTTTTTT.

In its sample, this clonotype was seen a few times. V usage is TRBV20-1 and J usage is TRBJ2-2, with TRBD2 identical over 9 bases. CDR1 and CDR2 from the germline V gene are DFQATT and SNEGSKA (reference sequence). After removal of 6 bases from V and 7 bases from J, the junction contained 12 bases not matched to a gene. This CDR3 has 15 amino acids. The CDR3 DNA follows: TGCAGTGCCGCCGCCGGGACTAGCATGGGCGGGGAGCTGTTTTTT. Translated, it gives CSAAAGTSMGGELFF.

In its sample, this clonotype was seen a few times. The J gene is TRBJ2-7, the V gene TRBV6-5; unclear D gene. The CDR3 covers 13 residues. Germline V gene lookup returns CDR1 MNHEY and CDR2 SVGAGI. V was pared by 10 bases and J by 2 bases, with 15 bases between. CDR3 loop: CATTPSVAYEQYF. The CDR3 coding sequence is TGTGCCACCACCCCCTCGGTAGCCTACGAGCAGTACTTC.

A word on this clonotype: It may be a read error: a sequence one base away is much more abundant. Written as DNA, the CDR3 is TGTGCCAGCAGTCCGTTGCTCCGTAATGAAAAACTGTTTTTT. It is translated as CASSPLLRNEKLFF. The V and J genes are TRBV6-1 and TRBJ1-4; no firm D call. The V gene lost 5 bases and the J gene lost 4 bases, with 11 bases spanning the gap. The CDR3 covers 14 residues. Germline assignment: CDR1 MNHNS and CDR2 SASEGT.

The rearrangement joins TRBV9 to TRBJ1-1, with D tentatively TRBD1 (6 bases). From germline, CDR1 is SGDLS and CDR2 YYNGEE. The CDR3 length is 13 residues. Deletions cut 5 bases from V and 5 bases from J, with 13 bases between. CDR3: CASSPRRGTEAFF. The CDR3 coding sequence is TGTGCCAGCAGTCCAAGGAGGGGGACTGAAGCTTTCTTT.

V gene TRBV5-6 combines with J gene TRBJ2-5; 15 nucleotides match TRBD2. Losses at the gene ends were 0 bases for V and 4 bases for J; bases not matched to a gene: 10. CDR1 and CDR2 from the germline V gene are SGHDT and YYEEEE. The length of the CDR3 is 19 residues. The DNA of the CDR3 is TGTGCCAGCAGCTTGGAGGCACCGGGACTAGCGGGAGGTATAGAGACCCAGTACTTC. It translates to CASSLEAPGLAGGIETQYF.

V gene TRBV2 combines with J gene TRBJ1-2, with D perhaps matching TRBD1 (5 bases). Germline values: CDR1 SNHLY, CDR2 FYNNEI. Trimming left V 6 bases short and J 1 base short, with 15 bases between. CDR3 length: 15 residues. The CDR3 DNA reads as TGTGCCAGCAGCCCAGGACATGGCTTTAACTATGGCTACACCTTC. The encoded protein is CASSPGHGFNYGYTF.

The V and J genes are TRBV28 and TRBJ2-7; D is ambiguous. V was shortened by 10 bases and J by 6 bases, with 10 bases between the two germline ends. Germline values: CDR1 MDHEN, CDR2 SYDVKM. The CDR3 is made up of 10 amino acids. The CDR3 nucleotides read TGTGCCACCCTGGGCGGCGAGCAGTACTTC. It specifies CATLGGEQYF.

The chain is built from TRBV7-9 and TRBJ2-6; D uncertain. V shed 3 bases and J shed 0 bases, with 9 bases lying between them. Germline-derived CDR1 and CDR2 are SEHNR and FQNEAQ (reference sequence). The CDR3 runs 16 residues. The CDR3 spells CASSLFSGSGANVLTF. Here the CDR3 DNA reads TGTGCCAGCAGCTTGTTTTCGGGCTCTGGGGCCAACGTCCTGACTTTC.

On this clonotype: With a much larger clone just one base away, this may be a read error. The rearrangement uses TRBV25-1 and TRBJ2-7; tentatively, D is TRBD2 (5 bases). The CDR3 is 12 amino acids. V was clipped by 6 bases and J by 4 bases, with 10 bases between them. CDR1 MGHDK and CDR2 SYGVNS come from the germline V gene. The CDR3 reads CASREGGYEQYF. The CDR3 DNA follows: TGTGCCAGCAGGGAAGGCGGGTACGAGCAGTACTTC.

The V call is TRBV14, the J call TRBJ2-5, with D perhaps assigned TRBD1 or TRBD2 (6 bases each). Between the trimmed V and J ends, which lost 0 bases and 0 bases, there was a span of 14 bases. This CDR3 contains 17 residues. Germline CDR1 is SGHDN and CDR2 is FVKESK. This chain's CDR3 is CASSQDWWGANQETQYF. In nucleotides, the CDR3 is TGTGCCAGCAGCCAAGATTGGTGGGGGGCGAACCAAGAGACCCAGTACTTC.

CDR3 coding DNA: TGTGCCAGCTCTCCCGTCGACGGAACCTACGAGCAGTACTTC. Translation: CASSPVDGTYEQYF. The chain has TRBV9 and TRBJ2-7, with D unresolved. The CDR3 is 14 residues long. V dropped 7 bases and J dropped 2 bases, with 16 bases sitting between them. Germline V lookup: CDR1 SGDLS, CDR2 YYNGEE.

As to this clonotype: At one end the junction does not follow the germline gene, possibly because of a read error. This chain links TRBV10-3 with TRBJ2-7; tentatively, D is TRBD1 (6 bases). The CDR3 runs 16 residues. CDR1 ENHRY and CDR2 SYGVKD come from the germline V gene. CDR3 amino acids: CAISATSGTLDYEQYF. CDR3 nucleotides: TGTGCCATTAGTGCTACCTCCGGGACACTTGACTACGAGCAGTACTTC.

The chain recombines TRBV15 with TRBJ2-7; 8 positions agree with TRBD2. This CDR3 is 14 amino acids long. The germline V gene has CDR1 LNHNV and CDR2 YYDKDF (reference sequence). V shed 0 bases, J shed 9 bases, and the junction held 7 bases outside the gene matches. The CDR3 DNA reads TGTGCCACCAGCAGAGAGGACCGGGAGGGAGGGCAGTACTTC. Amino acids: CATSREDREGGQYF. Supplemented by reference TRBV15 and TRBJ2-7, the full variable domain reads DAMVIQNPRYQVTQFGKPVTLSCSQTLNHNVMYWYQQKSSQAPKLLFHYYDKDFNNEADTPDNFQSRRPNTSFCFLDIRSPGLGDTAMYLCATSREDREGGQYFGPGTRLTVT.

The V gene is TRBV11-1, the J gene TRBJ1-3, with no clear D. V dropped 1 base and J dropped 4 bases, with 14 bases sitting between them. The length of the CDR3 is 16 residues. Per germline, CDR1 SGHAT and CDR2 FQDESV (reference sequence). The CDR3 bases are TGTGCCAGCAGCTTAGTGCAACAGCCTCCAGGAAACACCATATATTTT. Protein: CASSLVQQPPGNTIYF.

This chain links TRBV19 with TRBJ1-2; TRBD1 matches at 7 bases. The CDR3 is 12 amino acids. V lost 7 bases, J lost 4 bases, and 3 bases stayed unmatched. The germline V gene encodes CDR1 LNHDA and CDR2 SQIVND (reference sequence). The CDR3: CASKSGGYGYTF. CDR3 DNA sequence: TGTGCCAGTAAATCAGGGGGCTATGGCTACACCTTC. Filled out from reference TRBV19 and TRBJ1-2, the complete variable domain reads DGGITQSPKYLFRKEGQNVTLSCEQNLNHDAMYWYRQDPGQGLRLIYYSQIVNDFQKGDIAEGYSVSREKKESFPLTVTSAQKNPTAFYLCASKSGGYGYTFGSGTRLTVV.

The gene calls are TRBV20-1 and TRBJ1-2, with D perhaps TRBD1 (6 bases). There are 14 residues in the CDR3. Trimming pared 6 bases from V and 3 bases from J, leaving 17 bases between. The germline gives CDR1 DFQATT, CDR2 SNEGSKA (reference sequence). DNA of the CDR3: TGCAGTGCCAATTACAGGGAGGAGGACTATGGCTACACCTTC. Its protein is CSANYREEDYGYTF.

This clonotype occurred many times. This rearrangement joins TRBV14 to TRBJ1-2; 7 positions match TRBD1. The germline V gene encodes CDR1 SGHDN and CDR2 FVKESK. The trim removed 5 bases at V and 5 bases at J, leaving 11 bases unmatched. The CDR3 totals 15 residues. The CDR3, as DNA: TGTGCCAGCAGCTTCATTACAGGGGTGGATTATGGCTACACCTTC. Translated: CASSFITGVDYGYTF.

This clonotype was counted at least ten times. The chain uses TRBV9 and TRBJ1-2; 8 positions agree with TRBD1. The germline gives CDR1 SGDLS, CDR2 YYNGEE. This CDR3 has 14 amino acids. The junction had 8 bases not matched to a gene; V was cut back by 4 bases and J by 6 bases. CDR3 coding DNA: TGTGCCAGCAGCCCATCGACAGGGGACCATGGCTACACCTTC. Translation gives CASSPSTGDHGYTF.

This chain connects TRBV5-4 to TRBJ2-7, with D maybe TRBD1 (5 bases). The CDR3 covers 11 residues. V gave up 6 bases and J gave up 6 bases, with 10 bases separating them. CDR1 and CDR2 (germline): SGHNT, YYREEE (reference sequence). CDR3 nucleotide sequence: TGTGCCAGCACCCAGGGCAGCGAGCAGTACTTC. Protein product: CASTQGSEQYF.

The chain carries TRBV7-3 and TRBJ1-1; no definite D call. This CDR3 has 14 residues. Trimming shortened V by 4 bases and J by 3 bases, and 12 bases separated the two germline ends. Per germline, CDR1 SGHTA and CDR2 FQGTGA. CDR3 region: CASSSSGRDTEAFF. The CDR3 region has the DNA TGTGCCAGCAGCTCATCCGGGAGGGACACTGAAGCTTTCTTT.

The gene calls are TRBV29-1 and TRBJ2-7; D unclear. Germline V lookup: CDR1 SQVTM, CDR2 ANQGSEA. The length of the CDR3 is 11 residues. V lost 7 bases and J lost 3, with 10 bases in between. In nucleotides, the CDR3 is TGCAGCGCCTACTTATACTACGAGCAGTACTTC. It specifies CSAYLYYEQYF.

The chain carries TRBV5-1 and TRBJ2-1; TRBD2 aligns across 10 bases. Germline V gene data show CDR1 as SGHRS and CDR2 as YFSETQ. The CDR3 is 17 amino acids. The ends lost 0 bases at V and 0 bases at J; junction bases unmatched: 3. The CDR3 DNA is TGCGCCAGCAGCTTGGTAGCGGGGGGAATCTCCTACAATGAGCAGTTCTTC. It specifies CASSLVAGGISYNEQFF.

This clonotype has a handful of counts. The chain carries TRBV7-3 and TRBJ1-5; 7 positions agree with TRBD1. The CDR3 covers 14 residues. The germline gives CDR1 SGHTA, CDR2 FQGTGA. V dropped 8 bases and J dropped 3; count of bases not matched to a gene: 7. The CDR3 protein is CASSLTGPNQPQHF. In DNA form, the CDR3 reads TGTGCCAGCTCCCTGACAGGGCCCAATCAGCCCCAGCATTTT.

The chain has TRBV7-2 and TRBJ2-7; D ambiguous. CDR1 and CDR2 (germline): SGHTA, FQGNSA. With 2 bases removed from V and 5 bases from J, the gap between germline ends came to 7 bases. The CDR3 covers 12 residues. The CDR3 DNA reads TGTGCCAGCAGCTTACTACATGACGAGCAGTACTTC. Protein sequence: CASSLLHDEQYF.

For this clonotype: The junction departs from the called germline gene at one end, perhaps through a read error. This chain uses TRBV9 with TRBJ2-7; 7 positions match TRBD1. Germline loops: CDR1 SGDLS, CDR2 YYNGEE. CDR3 length equals 13 residues. The CDR3 coding sequence is TGTGCCAGCAGCACCTACAGGGGCTACGAGCAGAACTTC. Translated, it gives CASSTYRGYEQNF.

The genes are TRBV2 and TRBJ2-2; D may be TRBD2 (5 bases). V dropped 7 bases and J dropped 1 base, with 7 bases sitting between them. The CDR3 runs 13 residues. In germline, CDR1 is SNHLY, CDR2 FYNNEI. CDR3 DNA: TGTGCCAGCACCCGGGAGAACACCGGGGAGCTGTTTTTT. Amino acids: CASTRENTGELFF.

This clonotype was seen only a few times. The chain recombines TRBV4-2 with TRBJ1-6; D call uncertain. There are 15 residues in the CDR3. Germline V gene sequence: CDR1 LGHNA, CDR2 YNFKEQ. With 0 bases removed from V and 9 bases from J, the gap between germline ends came to 12 bases. The CDR3 DNA reads TGTGCCAGCAGCCAAGAGGTCAAGGGAGGTTCACCCCTCCACTTT. It is translated as CASSQEVKGGSPLHF.

This clonotype was recorded at least ten times. The V call is TRBV15, the J call TRBJ1-5, with unresolved D. Germline loops: CDR1 LNHNV, CDR2 YYDKDF (reference sequence). This CDR3 comprises 18 residues. V lost 0 bases to trimming and J lost 4 bases, with 19 bases between them. The CDR3 DNA follows: TGTGCCACCAGCAGAGATGTTACCCGGGGTGCCATTAATCAGCCCCAGCATTTT. Encoded protein: CATSRDVTRGAINQPQHF.

The chain couples TRBV6-5 to TRBJ2-5, with 7 nucleotides matching TRBD1. The CDR3 contains 14 residues. The junction had 1 base not matched to a gene; V was cut back by 1 base and J by 2 bases. From germline, CDR1 is MNHEY and CDR2 SVGAGI. CDR3 amino acids: CASSYWDSQETQYF. The CDR3 DNA sequence: TGTGCCAGCAGTTACTGGGACAGTCAAGAGACCCAGTACTTC.